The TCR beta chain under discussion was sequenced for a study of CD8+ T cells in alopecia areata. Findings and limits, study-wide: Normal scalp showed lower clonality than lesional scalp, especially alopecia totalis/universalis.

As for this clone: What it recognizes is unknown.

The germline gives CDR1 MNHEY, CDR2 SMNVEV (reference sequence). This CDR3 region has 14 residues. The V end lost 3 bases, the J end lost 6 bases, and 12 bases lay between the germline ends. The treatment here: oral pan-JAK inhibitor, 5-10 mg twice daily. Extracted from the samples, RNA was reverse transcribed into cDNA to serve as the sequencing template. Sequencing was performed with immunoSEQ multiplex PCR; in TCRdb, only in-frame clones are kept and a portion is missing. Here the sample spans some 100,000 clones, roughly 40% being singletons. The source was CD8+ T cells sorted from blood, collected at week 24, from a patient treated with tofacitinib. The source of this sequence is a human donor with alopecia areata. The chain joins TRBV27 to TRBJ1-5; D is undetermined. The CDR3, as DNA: TGTGCCAGCAGTTTTGTCGCGGTTGGTCAGCCCCAGCATTTT. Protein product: CASSFVAVGQPQHF.